This T cell receptor (beta chain) is drawn from a study of read filtering for tumor transcriptome and immune sequencing. Ten or more counts support this clonotype. The library was built from around 400 ng RNA with molecular barcoded adaptors for alpha/delta and beta/gamma chains. TCRdb processed the reads anew with MiXCR; each CDR3 protein has one entry. Seen here are around 140,000 distinct CDR3 sequences, roughly 13% observed once, and the top ten hold 7.5% to 10%. The CDR3 is made up of 15 amino acids. Germline lookup yields CDR1 SGHRS and CDR2 YFSETQ. V lost 1 base, J lost 5 bases, and 7 bases stayed unmatched.

The sample comprised a population of CD138-negative cells sorted from bone marrow. The sequence was collected from a donor at least 40 years old with multiple myeloma. The V call is TRBV5-1, the J call TRBJ2-7; 9 bases fit TRBD1. The CDR3 nucleotides read TGCGCCAGCAGCTTGTCAGGGACAGGGAACCACGAGCAGTACTTC. Amino acids: CASSLSGTGNHEQYF. The complete variable domain, with remaining parts taken from reference TRBV5-1 and TRBJ2-7, reads KAGVTQTPRYLIKTRGQQVTLSCSPISGHRSVSWYQQTPGQGLQFLFEYFSETQRNKGNFPGRFSGRQFSNSRSEMNVSTLELGDSALYLCASSLSGTGNHEQYFGPGTRLTVT.